The clone carrying this T cell receptor (beta chain) turned up a few times. Its antigen is unknown. The germline gives CDR1 SGHDN, CDR2 FVKESK. This CDR3 spans 12 amino acids. V was trimmed by 2 bases and J by 7 bases, leaving 9 bases between them. One entry per CDR3 protein, called by TCRdb with MiXCR from the reads. The repertoire has around 900,000 distinct CDR3 sequences, around a third of them found once; the top ten carry around 15%. These data come from a study of T cell repertoires in cytomegalovirus infection. This sample comprised cultured CD8+ T cells from PBMCs, obtained from culture after CMV antigen stimulation. The receptor was derived from a human donor in good health (CMV status not recorded). Some clones in this sample may be carry-over from other donors' samples. The V and J genes are TRBV14 and TRBJ2-7, with D tentatively TRBD2 (5 bases). CDR3 amino acids: CASSQYSGEQYV. As DNA, the CDR3 is TGTGCCAGCAGCCAATATTCGGGGGAGCAGTACGTC.